This TCR beta chain was obtained from a study of CD8+ T cells in alopecia areata. Findings of the study overall: Tofacitinib delivered significant drops in scalp clonality and in expanded CD8+ clones among the top 100.

The germline V and J ends were trimmed by 0 bases and 6 bases, with 8 bases remaining between them. This CDR3 spans 13 amino acids. Per the germline V gene, CDR1 is MNHEY and CDR2 is SVGAGI. Sequencing used cDNA as its template, made by extracting RNA and reverse transcribing it. The repertoire was sequenced with immunoSEQ multiplex PCR; TCRdb's copy has only in-frame clones and lacks some. The data hold around 150,000 clones, with roughly 65% observed a single time. About this clone: Its antigen is not known.

Specified treatment: oral pan-JAK inhibitor, 5-10 mg twice daily. The TCR was taken from a human donor with alopecia areata. The sequences come from CD4+ T cells sorted from blood, collected at week 4, from a patient treated with tofacitinib. The rearrangement joins TRBV6-5 to TRBJ1-2; D possibly corresponds to TRBD1 (5 bases). The CDR3 nucleotides are TGTGCCAGCAGTTACTCGGGACGGCATGGCTACACCTTC. It yields the protein CASSYSGRHGYTF.